This T cell receptor (beta chain) was retrieved from a study of cytomegalovirus exposure and HLA in healthy donors (dated by TCRdb to about 2017). With respect to the entire study: In an earlier analysis of under 750 of the donors, about 270 Gb of sequence data and approximately 120 million unique TCR beta sequences from about 180 million T cells were reported. An early release that covered fewer than 750 HLA-typed donors contained approximately 300 gigabases of sequencing data and roughly 84 million unique TCR sequences. Of the 300 to 500 genotyped donors, 70% to 90% were placed in the genetic ancestry cluster associated with self-reported Caucasian donors. The study was designed to test whether signatures of past pathogen exposure could be identified by cataloging public T cell receptors. The study profiled the T cell repertoires of more than 500 subjects by immunosequencing and related them to cytomegalovirus serostatus. In addition to the first cohort of 666 subjects, a separate validation cohort of about 120 different subjects was used. To predict cytomegalovirus infection status, the study brought together high-throughput TCR immunosequencing, statistical association of individual TCRs with disease status, and machine learning. A later analysis re-analyzed previously published TCR beta repertoires from roughly 600 donors and added high-resolution HLA genotyping to study TCR occurrence patterns. In the later analysis, no new phenotypic data were used to find candidate immune exposures; instead, reliance was placed on TCR beta sequences and their occurrence across donors. An earlier analysis of 450 to 750 of the donors used high-throughput TCR beta sequencing to judge whether each TCR beta V gene segment behaved as functional or pseudogenic. Donor age, sex, ethnicity and CMV serostatus were collected together with the repertoire data. Genome-wide SNP genotypes for about 55% of the 666 donors were used in a later genetic analysis, which treated that subset as a discovery cohort. All discovery cohort repertoires had been generated on a single sequencing platform. HLA typing included class I and class II loci at four-digit resolution. The number of donors typed differed by locus, with about 629-640 for A, B, C, DRB1 and DQB1, around 520 for DQA1, some 570 for DPA1, and around 460 for DPB1. Five DR-DQ haplotypes were treated as single units for association and clustering because of strong linkage in the cohort. Among some 400 genotyped donors of the cohort, an average of approximately 240,000 unique TCR beta nucleotide sequences were sequenced per donor, roughly 18% of them non-productive. What the authors observed across the whole study: A later analysis reported that several top co-occurrence clusters appeared linked to parvovirus B19, influenza, CMV and Epstein-Barr virus. The earlier analysis of 587 of the donors excluded some 15 rarely observed V segments, including chromosome 9 orphons, because counts were too low. Linkage disequilibrium might explain the correlated functional status among segregating V segments, but an unknown experimental factor could not be ruled out. A group of highly shared sequence variants was considered likely to be a technical artifact of the sequencing pipeline. According to a later genetic analysis, donors in an Asian-associated ancestry cluster had fewer N-insertions in productive TCRs than the approximately 710-donor mean. The authors suggested that the approach could potentially be extended to other disease states and immunological phenotypes. The cohort was sequenced for TCR beta chains only, and without alpha or paired-chain data the features that could be detected were limited. In a later analysis, HLA-associated TCR beta chains showed more clonal expansion and lower generation probabilities than non-associated chains that were equally common. V-gene and J-gene trimming of TCR beta chains was associated with a missense DCLRE1C variant in a later genetic analysis, and the association was replicated in an independent cohort. The study listed approximately 150 TCR beta chains as associated with cytomegalovirus. A few of the identified cytomegalovirus-associated TCR beta chains were confirmed in vitro to be specific for cytomegalovirus antigens. Because HLA typing was missing for some donors at each locus, association tests included only the typed subset. Strong co-occurrence of HLA alleles, especially DR and DQ, made assigning TCR associations to individual alleles difficult. A later analysis associated about 17,000 TCR beta sequences with specific HLA alleles at a false discovery rate of 0.05. In both the original and validation cohorts, the classifier was reported to diagnose cytomegalovirus status with high specificity and sensitivity. An earlier analysis of around 540 of the donors showed that most TCR beta V segments appeared in productive rearrangements either about 87% or about 30% of the time, which broadly matched IMGT annotations. Across donors, most TCR sequences were observed very rarely, whereas some public TCRs were present in many individuals. A further reported finding was that TCR beta sequences accurately predicted the HLA-A and HLA-B alleles for most subjects in the first cohort. The presence/absence analyses assumed that sequencing depth was roughly uniform across donors, and that assumption may not be true. According to a later analysis, most CMV-associated TCR beta chains appeared to be HLA-restricted, and the HLA associations seemed to be driven largely by CMV exposure. According to a later analysis, TCR association rates differed among HLA loci, with DRB1 alleles showing the most associated TCRs and HLA-C alleles showing the fewest. Immune exposure information for the cohort was limited to CMV serostatus. Some IMGT-functional V segments, including TRBV6-2 and TRBV6-3, could not be distinguished by the 87-base-pair reads and were therefore excluded.

The cohort consisted of hundreds of healthy bone marrow donors. All cohort members were sampled while nominally healthy, although unrecorded immune exposures were likely present. The donor tested CMV seropositive and was one of the 289 seropositive cohort members. A peripheral blood sample was collected from each donor, and TCR beta sequencing was performed on peripheral blood mononuclear cells. Genomic DNA was extracted from the blood cell samples with the Qiagen DNeasy Blood Extraction Kit. The library was built by means of the immunoSEQ multiplex PCR assay. For the multiplex PCR, a mixture combining 60 forward primers for TCR Vbeta segments and 13 reverse primers for TCR Jbeta segments was used. Amplification of the CDR3 region of rearranged TCR beta genes was performed with a multiplex PCR assay on genomic DNA. The amplified TCR beta libraries were sequenced on the Illumina HiSeq System as 87-base-pair reads. The original methods were these. In a later analysis, tens of millions of unique TCR beta chains were counted across the roughly 670 repertoires, and approximately 9.9 million of these chains were shared by at least two donors. Raw reads were error-corrected and collapsed into unique sequences by a nearest-neighbor algorithm in which closely related sequences were merged to remove PCR and sequencing errors. To assign V, D and J gene segments, CDR3 sequences were aligned to IMGT reference sequences. Each retained sequence needed at least a six-nucleotide match to both a V gene segment and a J gene segment. A rearrangement counted as productive if the CDR3 had no stop codons and remained in frame with V and J, and every other rearrangement counted as non-productive. CDR3 was defined by IMGT convention, running from the second conserved V-encoded cysteine to the conserved J-encoded phenylalanine. Sequences without an unambiguous match to a single V gene segment were excluded from the earlier analysis of several hundred of the donors. In an earlier analysis of several hundred of the donors, a V segment was called functional when productive rearrangements were above 56.7%, and segregating when the standard deviation between donors exceeded 5%. A statistical classification framework was built for diagnosing cytomegalovirus status from the catalog of TCR beta chain sequences. A later analysis assigned V and J genes by comparing TCR nucleotide sequences with IMGT/GENE-DB human TR gene sequences. The TCRdist pipeline was used in a later analysis to assign CDR3 sequences and most-parsimonious VDJ recombination scenarios. A later analysis defined each TCR beta chain by its CDR3 amino acid sequence plus V-gene family, and excluded reads lacking a unique V-gene family. A later analysis removed roughly 590 highly shared, low-generation-probability nucleotide sequences to deal with suspected cross-contamination and a sequencing artifact. In a later analysis, a clonal expansion index for each public chain was calculated from normalized within-repertoire ranks of inferred template counts. In a later analysis, generation probabilities were computed with a VDJ recombination model fitted to out-of-frame rearrangements, and the resulting probabilities were checked against IGoR. In a later analysis, TCR-TCR, TCR-HLA and TCR-CMV co-occurrence was scored with hypergeometric tests, and a repertoire-size bias correction was applied to TCR pairs. To estimate false discovery rates, a later analysis permuted the HLA or CMV assignments 20 times. In a later analysis, co-occurring TCRs were grouped with DBSCAN, and TCRdist sequence similarity was added when clustering was performed within HLA-allele-positive subsets. For co-occurrence clustering, repertoires with fewer than 30,000 or more than 120,000 public chains were excluded, along with five repertoires with anomalous nucleotide sharing. TCRdb limited this immuneACCESS table to in-frame rearrangements with V and J called. A share of clones is missing; checked studies link under half to unresolved V genes, and the rest is unexplained. That table furnishes V, J and clone size, whereas the DNA furnished D and trimming. The sample has 55,000 to 75,000 clones on record, approximately 74% of them singletons. Together, the top ten hold roughly 17% of the sample.

To note about this clone: What this receptor recognizes is not known. No much larger clone exists at a distance of one base, and base qualities are not known.

The germline V and J ends show losses of 0 bases and 3 bases respectively, and no gene match explains 8 bases of the junction. From cysteine to phenylalanine, the CDR3 is 18 amino acids long. Here the CDR3 DNA is all that survives: 54 bases in frame from base 1. For CDR1 and CDR2, the germline V gene lists SGHAT and FQNNGV. The sample consisted of PBMCs. Recombination joined TRBV11-2 with TRBJ1-3; 10 central bases correspond to TRBD1. The clonotype was recovered from a man aged 35 to 55 in good health and CMV-seropositive. Read as DNA, the sequence is TGTGCCAGCAGCTTAGACGTTTACGGGGACAGGGGTGGAAACACCATATATTTT. Its translation reads: CASSLDVYGDRGGNTIYF.